The clone carrying this TCR beta chain was seen many times. What it recognizes is unknown. This sample stems from a study of T cells in Graves' hyperthyroidism and ophthalmopathy. The PBMCs had their origin in about 9.7 ml of fresh peripheral blood. V was trimmed by 4 bases and J by 3 bases, leaving 13 bases between them. The CDR3 consists of 14 residues. Germline V gives CDR1 LGHDT, CDR2 YNNKEL (reference sequence). Broader study findings: Model predictions of ophthalmopathy came a median roughly 6.4 months before onset. The authors' 13 V-J model separated ophthalmopathy from stable hyperthyroidism.

Amplified TCR beta CDR3 regions came from RNA transcripts. The HTBI primer set served for first-round RT-PCR of the TCR CDR3. TCRdb reprocessed the multiplex PCR reads via MiXCR and lists one record per CDR3 protein. In the table there are 530,000 or so distinct CDR3 sequences, 17% of which are singletons. The TCR was taken from a woman aged 18 to 35 with Graves' ophthalmopathy. The gene calls are TRBV3-1 and TRBJ2-7; tentatively, D is TRBD2 (5 bases). The sample taken for sequencing was blood. The CDR3 DNA sequence: TGTGCCAGCAGCCCCGGGGTGGTCCTCTACGAGCAGTACTTC. Translating it yields CASSPGVVLYEQYF.